This T cell receptor (beta chain) was profiled in a study of molecular identifiers for immune sequencing clone quantification. Study in general: In replicates, RNA from approximately 20,000 or 100,000 naive CD8 cells was split five ways, four sequenced. Points from the study as a whole: Clones of above 20 RNA copies carried over 99% of effector molecules; in naive cells they carried under 1%.

Sorting isolated naive CD8 T cells as CD8+CD4-CCR7+CD45RA+ events. This clonotype was counted between two and nine times. What it binds is not known. Previously published methods and listed TCR primers were used for the bulk TCR libraries. TCRdb reanalysed the PCR reads using MiXCR and keeps one entry per CDR3 protein. The data show under 650,000 distinct CDR3 sequences, with about 20% seen just once and roughly 0.83% held by the top ten. The sample comprised naive CD8+ T cells from blood, with Jurkat cell RNA spiked in. Subset here: FACS-sorted CD8+CD4-CCR7+CD45RA+ naive T cells. This clonotype originated in a human donor in good health. Some libraries in this study had Jurkat cell RNA spiked in.

CDR3 loop: CASSASGSGNEQYF. CDR3 nucleotide sequence: TGTGCCAGCAGCGCCAGCGGGAGCGGCAACGAGCAGTACTTC. The chain recombines TRBV13 with TRBJ2-7, with TRBD2 matching over 8 bases. The V segment lost 5 bases and the J segment 5 bases; nucleotides outside the gene matches: 8. In germline, CDR1 is PRHDT, CDR2 FYEKMQ (reference sequence). This CDR3 has 14 amino acids. Complete variable domain (other parts from reference TRBV13 and TRBJ2-7): AAGVIQSPRHLIKEKRETATLKCYPIPRHDTVYWYQQGPGQDPQFLISFYEKMQSDKGSIPDRFSAQQFSDYHSELNMSSLELGDSALYFCASSASGSGNEQYFGPGTRLTVT.